This T cell receptor beta chain appears in the sequencing data of a study of cytomegalovirus exposure and HLA in healthy donors. Study-level results: CMV antigen specificity of a few CMV-associated chains was confirmed in vitro.

In regard to this clone: Antigen unknown.

CDR1 MRHNA and CDR2 SNTAGT come from the germline V gene. With V trimmed by 8 bases and J by 9 bases, 7 bases remained unmatched. CDR3 length equals 12 residues. The primer mix had 60 Vbeta and 13 Jbeta primers. The data were produced by immunoSEQ multiplex PCR, yet TCRdb's version contains in-frame clones alone and is incomplete. The sample comprises under 150,000 clones, 76% of which are singletons, and approximately 1.8% rests with the top ten. The rearrangement links TRBV6-4 to TRBJ2-3; 8 bases align to TRBD2. This TCR derives from a female donor in good health and CMV-seropositive. Input material: PBMCs. The CDR3 nucleotides are TGTGCCAGCCTTAGCGGCGGGGGGACGCAGTATTTT. It specifies CASLSGGGTQYF.